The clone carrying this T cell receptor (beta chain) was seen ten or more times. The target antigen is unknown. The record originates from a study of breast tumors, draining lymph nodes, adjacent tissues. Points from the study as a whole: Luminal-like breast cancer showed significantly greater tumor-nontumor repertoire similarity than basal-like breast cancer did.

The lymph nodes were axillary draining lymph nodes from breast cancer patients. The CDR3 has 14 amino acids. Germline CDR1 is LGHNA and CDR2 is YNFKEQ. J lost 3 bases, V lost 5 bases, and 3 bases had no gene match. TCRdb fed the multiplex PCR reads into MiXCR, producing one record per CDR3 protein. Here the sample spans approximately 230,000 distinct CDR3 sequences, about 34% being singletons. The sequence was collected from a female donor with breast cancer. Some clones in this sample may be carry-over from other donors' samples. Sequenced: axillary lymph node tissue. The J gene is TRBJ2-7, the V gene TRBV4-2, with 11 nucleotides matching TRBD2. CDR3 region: CASSSGTSGYEQYF. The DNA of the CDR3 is TGTGCCAGCAGCAGCGGGACTAGCGGCTACGAGCAGTACTTC.